This T cell receptor (beta chain) is from a study of control samples from healthy donors and cancer patients. The repertoire was sequenced with immunoSEQ multiplex PCR; TCRdb's copy has only in-frame clones and lacks some. The sample consists of 6,000 to 7,500 clones, about two thirds of them appearing once. Germline-derived CDR1 and CDR2 are MNHNY and SVGAGI (reference sequence). The CDR3 has 13 residues. V was clipped by 7 bases and J by 5 bases, with 15 bases between them. This clone was seen a single time. The chain recombines TRBV6-6 with TRBJ2-7; D is unclear. The sequence derives from a male donor with melanoma. The specimen sequenced was formalin-fixed, paraffin-embedded tissue. CDR3 in amino acids: CASIPKPGDEQYF. For the CDR3, the DNA is TGTGCCAGCATCCCGAAGCCAGGCGACGAGCAGTACTTC.